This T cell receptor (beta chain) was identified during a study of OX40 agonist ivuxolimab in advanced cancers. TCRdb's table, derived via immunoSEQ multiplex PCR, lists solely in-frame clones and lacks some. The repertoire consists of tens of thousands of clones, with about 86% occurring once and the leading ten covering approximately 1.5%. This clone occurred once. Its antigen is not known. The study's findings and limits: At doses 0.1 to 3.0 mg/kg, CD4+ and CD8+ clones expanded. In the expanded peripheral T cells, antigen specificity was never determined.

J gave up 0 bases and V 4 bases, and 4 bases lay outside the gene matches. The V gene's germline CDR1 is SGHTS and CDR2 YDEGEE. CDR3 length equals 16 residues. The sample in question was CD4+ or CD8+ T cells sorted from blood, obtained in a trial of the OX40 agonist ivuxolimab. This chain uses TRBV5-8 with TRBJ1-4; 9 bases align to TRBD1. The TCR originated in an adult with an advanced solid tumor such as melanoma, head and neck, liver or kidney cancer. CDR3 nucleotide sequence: TGTGCCAGCAGCAAGGGACAGGGCGCAACTAATGAAAAACTGTTTTTT. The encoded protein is CASSKGQGATNEKLFF. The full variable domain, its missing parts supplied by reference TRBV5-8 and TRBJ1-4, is EAGVTQSPTHLIKTRGQQATLRCSPISGHTSVYWYQQALGLGLQFLLWYDEGEERNRGNFPPRFSGRQFPNYSSELNVNALELEDSALYLCASSKGQGATNEKLFFGSGTQLSVL.